The 28 T cell receptor beta chains given below trace back to one sample, sequenced in a study of cytomegalovirus exposure and HLA in healthy donors. A multiplex PCR was run with 60 Vbeta primers and 13 Jbeta primers. The protocol was immunoSEQ multiplex PCR, while the TCRdb copy is restricted to in-frame clones and leaves out a portion. The sample records 100,000 to 150,000 clones, roughly 63% being singletons. Sequencing was done on a sample of PBMCs. The receptors were sampled from a man aged 25 to 40 in good health and CMV-seropositive.

This clone came up a few times. The J gene is TRBJ2-7, the V gene TRBV4-1, with 9 positions matching TRBD2. With 5 bases clipped from V and 2 bases from J, the junction kept 16 bases outside the gene matches. Germline CDR1 and CDR2: MGHRA and YSYEKL. The CDR3 runs 18 residues. The CDR3 sequence: CASSSFHSLAGYPYEQYF. The CDR3 bases are TGCGCCAGCAGCTCATTCCACTCCCTAGCGGGATACCCCTACGAGCAGTACTTC.

The chain employs TRBV14 and TRBJ2-5; 8 bases map to TRBD1. Germline trimming cut 1 base from V and 4 bases from J; bases unmatched to any gene: 11. The CDR3 length is 17 residues. Germline lookup yields CDR1 SGHDN and CDR2 FVKESK. CDR3 sequence reads: CASSQGDRDRRRETQYF. Here the CDR3 DNA reads TGTGCCAGCAGCCAAGGGGACCGGGACAGGCGCCGAGAGACCCAGTACTTC.

The V call is TRBV12-5, the J call TRBJ2-3; 9 nucleotides match TRBD2. The CDR3 is made up of 14 amino acids. The V segment lost 7 bases and the J segment 1 base; nucleotides outside the gene matches: 3. Germline CDR1 LGHNT, CDR2 FRNRAP. The DNA for the CDR3 is TGTGCTAGTGTTAGGACTAGCGGCACAGATACGCAGTATTTT. It translates to CASVRTSGTDTQYF.

The chain couples TRBV2 to TRBJ1-4, with D hard to call. The CDR3 is 12 residues long. Trimming cost V 7 bases and J 8 bases, with 11 bases left between them. The germline CDR1 and CDR2 sequences are SNHLY and FYNNEI. DNA of the CDR3: TGTGCCAGCATCGCTGGGAGGGAAAAACTGTTTTTT. Its protein product is CASIAGREKLFF.

The rearrangement uses TRBV7-3 and TRBJ2-1; the match to TRBD2 covers 10 bases. Germline V gives CDR1 SGHTA, CDR2 FQGTGA. CDR3 length: 15 residues. V shed 5 bases, J shed 4 bases, and the junction held 5 bases outside the gene matches. This chain's CDR3 is CASSRSGREYNEQFF. Written as DNA, the CDR3 is TGTGCCAGCAGCCGGAGCGGGAGGGAGTACAATGAGCAGTTCTTC.

The J gene is TRBJ1-1, the V gene TRBV27; 8 nucleotides match TRBD1. Trimming took 5 bases from V and 2 from J; bases not matched to a gene: 7. This CDR3 has 15 residues. The germline V gene encodes CDR1 MNHEY and CDR2 SMNVEV (reference sequence). DNA for the CDR3: TGTGCCAGCAGTCCAATACAGGGGGTAAACACTGAAGCTTTCTTT. Protein: CASSPIQGVNTEAFF.

This chain joins TRBV7-8 and TRBJ1-1, with D unresolved. Germline CDR1 SGHVS, CDR2 FQNEAQ. The V end lost 2 bases, the J end lost 8 bases, and 9 bases lay between the germline ends. This CDR3 contains 12 residues. The CDR3 reads CASSLTRAEAFF. The CDR3 region has the DNA TGTGCCAGCAGCTTAACGCGCGCCGAAGCTTTCTTT. The full variable domain, in which reference TRBV7-8 and TRBJ1-1 provide the parts outside the CDR3, is GAGVSQSPRYKVAKRGQDVALRCDPISGHVSLFWYQQALGQGPEFLTYFQNEAQLDKSGLPSDRFFAERPEGSVSTLKIQRTQQEDSAVYLCASSLTRAEAFFGQGTRLTVV.

J is TRBJ1-1 and V is TRBV5-1; TRBD1 aligns across 9 bases. CDR3 length: 12 residues. V was pared by 5 bases and J by 11 bases, with 7 bases of the junction left unmatched. Germline CDR1 is SGHRS and CDR2 is YFSETQ. The CDR3 DNA follows: TGCGCCAGCAGTCTCGACAGGGGGTTGGCTTTCTTT. Translating gives CASSLDRGLAFF.

This chain joins TRBV7-6 and TRBJ2-5; D gene ambiguous. Looked up from germline, CDR1 is SGHVS and CDR2 is FNYEAQ. With 5 bases removed from V and 2 bases from J, the gap between germline ends came to 12 bases. The CDR3 contains 14 residues. The CDR3: CASSPFSFQETQYF. CDR3 nucleotide sequence: TGTGCCAGCAGCCCCTTTAGCTTTCAAGAGACCCAGTACTTC.

V gene TRBV13 combines with J gene TRBJ2-3; 8 bases align to TRBD2. J was trimmed by 1 base and V by 5 bases; bases with no gene match: 8. Germline V gene sequence: CDR1 PRHDT, CDR2 FYEKMQ (reference sequence). The CDR3 totals 16 residues. The CDR3 protein is CASSKSSGRGTDTQYF. The CDR3 DNA is TGTGCCAGCAGCAAATCTAGCGGGCGGGGCACAGATACGCAGTATTTT.

The rearrangement links TRBV4-1 to TRBJ1-1, with 11 bases lining up with TRBD1. The CDR3 has 16 residues. J lost 1 base, V lost 3 bases, and 4 bases had no gene match. From germline, CDR1 is MGHRA and CDR2 YSYEKL. The CDR3 DNA follows: TGCGCCAGCAGCCAGGACAGGGGGCTGAGGAACACTGAAGCTTTCTTT. As protein: CASSQDRGLRNTEAFF.

The chain carries TRBV5-1 and TRBJ1-4; the match to TRBD1 covers 7 bases. Germline V CDR1 and CDR2: SGHRS, YFSETQ. The CDR3 runs to 14 residues. Unmatched junction bases numbered 3, after V lost 5 bases and J lost 2 bases. CDR3 in DNA: TGCGCCAGCAGATTACAGGGGACTAATGAAAAACTGTTTTTT. Protein product: CASRLQGTNEKLFF.

The V gene is TRBV6-1, the J gene TRBJ2-5; D possibly corresponds to TRBD2 (6 bases). This CDR3 is 14 amino acids long. Trimming removed 7 bases from V and 2 bases from J, with 14 bases in between. CDR1 is MNHNS, CDR2 SASEGT, per germline. The CDR3 bases are TGTGCCAGCAAAAAACGGGACTCTCAAGAGACCCAGTACTTC. Translation: CASKKRDSQETQYF.

This clone was observed a single time. The chain is built from TRBV5-1 and TRBJ2-7; 7 bases agree with TRBD1. The CDR3 runs 15 residues. The germline V gene encodes CDR1 SGHRS and CDR2 YFSETQ. Trimming at V came to 0 bases and at J to 6 bases, leaving 9 bases not matched to a gene. The CDR3 DNA sequence: TGCGCCAGCAGCTTGGGGGACAGTAAACCGTGCGAGCAGTACTTC. As protein: CASSLGDSKPCEQYF.

The chain uses TRBV19 and TRBJ1-2; TRBD1 is a possible D gene (6 bases). CDR3 length: 15 amino acids. V was pared by 3 bases and J by 4 bases, with 15 bases between. Germline loops: CDR1 LNHDA, CDR2 SQIVND (reference sequence). The CDR3 bases are TGTGCCAGTAGTATTGGGGGCCACGGTACCTATGGCTACACCTTC. Protein: CASSIGGHGTYGYTF.

The CDR3 is CASRAQGTGANVLTF. The CDR3 DNA reads TGCGCCAGCAGAGCGCAGGGGACTGGGGCCAACGTCCTGACTTTC. The rearrangement links TRBV4-1 to TRBJ2-6; D may be TRBD1 (6 bases). The CDR3 loop spans 15 amino acids. V lost 6 bases and J 2 bases, leaving 11 bases between the germline ends. The germline gives CDR1 MGHRA, CDR2 YSYEKL.

The rearrangement uses TRBV9 and TRBJ1-1; D perhaps matches TRBD1 (6 bases). CDR1 is SGDLS, CDR2 YYNGEE, per germline. CDR3 size: 15 residues. V lost 3 bases to trimming and J lost 0 bases, with 12 bases between them. DNA of the CDR3: TGTGCCAGCAGCGCTCGGACAGACATGAACACTGAAGCTTTCTTT. Translation: CASSARTDMNTEAFF.

This CDR3 reads CSVLGGRGNNEQFF. CDR3 nucleotides: TGCAGCGTCCTGGGGGGGAGAGGGAACAATGAGCAGTTCTTC. J is TRBJ2-1 and V is TRBV29-1; TRBD2 matches at 7 bases. The junction had 10 bases not matched to a gene; V was cut back by 6 bases and J by 5 bases. Germline V gene sequence: CDR1 SQVTM, CDR2 ANQGSEA. There are 14 residues in the CDR3.

The chain is built from TRBV2 and TRBJ2-3; 8 bases fit TRBD2. Germline CDR1 is SNHLY and CDR2 is FYNNEI. The CDR3 loop spans 14 amino acids. The junction had 4 bases not matched to a gene; V was cut back by 5 bases and J by 3 bases. The CDR3, as DNA: TGTGCCAGCAGTCGGAGCGGGAGAACAGATACGCAGTATTTT. Amino acids: CASSRSGRTDTQYF. Drawing the rest from reference TRBV2 and TRBJ2-3, the complete variable domain is EPEVTQTPSHQVTQMGQEVILRCVPISNHLYFYWYRQILGQKVEFLVSFYNNEISEKSEIFDDQFSVERPDGSNFTLKIRSTKLEDSAMYFCASSRSGRTDTQYFGPGTRLTVL.

The rearrangement links TRBV4-2 to TRBJ1-4; TRBD1 matches 9 bases. Germline V gives CDR1 LGHNA, CDR2 YNFKEQ. V was pared by 5 bases and J by 3 bases, with 4 bases of the junction left unmatched. The CDR3 has 15 amino acids. The chain's CDR3 is CASSGQGRANEKLFF. The CDR3 nucleotides read TGTGCCAGCAGCGGACAGGGGCGAGCTAATGAAAAACTGTTTTTT.

The J gene is TRBJ2-7, the V gene TRBV7-8; 9 bases are shared with TRBD1. Germline CDR1 SGHVS, CDR2 FQNEAQ. V gave up 10 bases and J gave up 5 bases; unmatched junction bases: 18. This CDR3 has 16 amino acids. CDR3: CATNRDRVTSKNEQYF. CDR3 nucleotide sequence: TGTGCCACCAATCGGGACAGGGTAACTAGTAAGAACGAGCAGTACTTC.

In nucleotides, the CDR3 is TGTGCCAGCGAGGCTCGGCGCGGGAGGAGCGGGGAGCTGTTTTTT. Its translation: CASEARRGRSGELFF. V and J are TRBV28 and TRBJ2-2; 8 bases align to TRBD2. Germline V gene sequence: CDR1 MDHEN, CDR2 SYDVKM. The CDR3 has 15 amino acids. The V gene end was trimmed by 8 bases and the J gene end by 7 bases; junction bases not matched to a gene: 12.

The chain employs TRBV2 and TRBJ2-1; maybe TRBD2 (6 bases). The CDR3 is made up of 16 amino acids. V was shortened by 2 bases and J by 1 base, with 12 bases between the two germline ends. The germline V gene encodes CDR1 SNHLY and CDR2 FYNNEI. CDR3 DNA: TGTGCCAGCAGTGAACCTAGCGCCAGGTCCTACAATGAGCAGTTCTTC. Amino acids: CASSEPSARSYNEQFF.

The chain combines TRBV11-2 with TRBJ2-1; 10 bases line up with TRBD2. With 4 bases clipped from V and 9 bases from J, the junction kept 18 bases outside the gene matches. CDR3 length: 18 residues. Per the germline V gene, CDR1 is SGHAT and CDR2 is FQNNGV. CDR3 nucleotide sequence: TGTGCCAGCAGCTCTAGCCTAAGCGGGAGGGGGGATAATGCTGAGCAGTTCTTC. Encoded protein: CASSSSLSGRGDNAEQFF.

This CDR3 is CASSLQQGDYGYTF. Here the CDR3 DNA reads TGTGCCAGCTCACTACAACAGGGGGACTATGGCTACACCTTC. The chain couples TRBV18 to TRBJ1-2, with TRBD1 matching 8 bases. CDR1 is KGHSH, CDR2 LQKENI, per germline. The CDR3 sequence is 14 residues long. After removal of 4 bases from V and 3 bases from J, the junction contained 4 bases not matched to a gene.

This chain joins TRBV20-1 and TRBJ2-7; 7 bases are a match to TRBD1. Unmatched junction bases numbered 4, after V lost 0 bases and J lost 11 bases. Looked up from germline, CDR1 is DFQATT and CDR2 is SNEGSKA (reference sequence). This CDR3 is built from 11 residues. CDR3 sequence: CSAREQGSEYF. CDR3 DNA sequence: TGCAGTGCTAGAGAACAGGGGAGTGAGTACTTC.

The CDR3 nucleotides read TGTGCCAGCAGTGAAGCGGCCAGGGGGCTCGCCCAATTCTTC. Translated: CASSEAARGLAQFF. The chain links TRBV2 to TRBJ2-1, with 8 bases matching TRBD1. Per the germline V gene, CDR1 is SNHLY and CDR2 is FYNNEI. Germline trimming cut 0 bases from V and 16 bases from J; bases unmatched to any gene: 11. There are 14 residues in the CDR3.

In this sample, this clone turned up once. This sequence joins TRBV7-2 and TRBJ1-2; 9 nucleotides match TRBD1. Germline CDR1 reads SGHTA; CDR2 reads FQGNSA. V trimming: 4 bases; J trimming: 5 bases; junction bases outside the gene matches: 8. The CDR3 is 15 residues long. Here the CDR3 reads CASSSTGGPMYGYTF. The DNA of the CDR3 is TGTGCCAGCAGCTCTACAGGGGGCCCTATGTATGGCTACACCTTC.